This entry features one TCR beta chain sequence. This clonotype was seen a handful of times. Its recognized antigen is unknown. The input lacks base qualities; no much larger clone sits a single base away. This specimen comes from a study of blood T cells in healthy people across ages (dated by TCRdb to 2015 to 2017). Context from the whole study: In model experiments, template switching captured about one uniquely barcoded TCR beta cDNA molecule for every two T cells. To track age-related changes in TCR beta repertoire diversity, the study relied on deep sequencing normalized with unique cDNA molecular identifiers. The donors were divided into four age groups: young (average around 15 years), middle-aged (about 40), aged (under 70) and long-lived (about 84). To avoid experimental bias, donors of different ages were spread randomly across the sequencing lanes. The study analyzed two additional independent replicas of 1 million unique cDNA reads from the same blood draw for two donors, one aged 18 to 29 and one aged 80 or older.

Systemically healthy Caucasian individuals from Russia, approximately 39 in total and aged roughly 6 to 100 years, were included as donors. Roughly 11 milliliters of peripheral blood were drawn from each donor into EDTA-treated Vacutainer tubes. Ficoll-Paque density-gradient centrifugation was used to isolate PBMCs, with at least 6.5 million per sample. Total RNA, at least 5 micrograms per sample, was extracted from PBMCs with Trizol reagent. For every donor, an aliquot of PBMCs went through flow cytometry to measure the percentages of naive CD45RAhigh/CD27high T cells. General conclusions and limits of the study: Since profiling was done on bulk unsorted PBMCs, naive and antigen-experienced compartments could not be conclusively compared. Because the CMV infection status of the donors was unknown, age-related changes in expanded clonotypes may potentially have been confounded. Observed TCR beta diversity per million T cells fell roughly linearly with age, and a significant reduction was already apparent by age around 44. Compared with the aged group, more naive CD4+ T cells, fewer expanded clones and increased TCR diversity were shown by the long-lived group, suggesting age selection. The percentage of naive T cells measured by flow cytometry correlated strongly with observed TCR beta diversity. Estimates of total diversity from one million sequenced T cells were regarded as lower bounds and underestimates.

The method was 5' RACE. Sequenced on an Illumina HiSeq 2500. A second PCR of about 7 to 12 cycles was performed with a sample-barcoded 5' primer and a J-beta primer mix. A template-switch 5' adaptor carrying 12 random nucleotides introduced a unique molecular identifier onto each TCR beta cDNA molecule. Each sample yielded at least 2.5 million CDR3-containing paired-end reads. First-strand cDNA was synthesized from all RNA with the Mint cDNA synthesis kit, primed by a TRBC-specific oligonucleotide. After uracil-DNA glycosylase treatment, a first 18-cycle PCR used universal primers M1SS and BC2_uni_R on all cDNA. On the study's bioinformatics: Normalization of each sample was performed by random selection of 1 million high-quality reads, each carrying a distinct molecular identifier. Instead of being binned into consensus sequences, reads with shared molecular identifiers were discarded. MiTCR, run with a Q25 quality threshold and the strictest error-elimination algorithm, handled CDR3 identification, clonotype clustering and error correction. A nonparametric unseen species model with Euler transformation was used to estimate lower-bound total TCR beta diversity. The public sequencing data were trimmed at Q25 with fastp and processed into clonotypes with MiXCR by TCRdb, which kept only in-frame beta chains. Each record represents a unique CDR3 protein, reported with the most common genes and DNA among its rows. The V and J calls and clone size are TCRdb's, not the authors'. This sample holds around 1.7 million distinct CDR3 sequences; 28% were observed only once. Together, the top ten hold 7.7% of the sample.

V sheds 3 bases and J sheds 4 bases, leaving 6 bases between their ends. The CDR1 and CDR2 encoded by the germline V gene (reference sequence) are SEHNR and FQNEAQ. The CDR3 covers 13 residues, taking in both the cysteine and the phenylalanine. Left in the record is the CDR3 DNA by itself, 39 bases read in frame from the first base. The receptor chain draws on TRBV7-9 and TRBJ2-2; the D segment cannot be called with confidence. The sequence derives from a woman under 40 in good health. Sequenced material: blood. The nucleotides read TGTGCCAGCAGCTTCGCCGGCACCGGGGAGCTGTTTTTT. Its amino acids are CASSFAGTGELFF.